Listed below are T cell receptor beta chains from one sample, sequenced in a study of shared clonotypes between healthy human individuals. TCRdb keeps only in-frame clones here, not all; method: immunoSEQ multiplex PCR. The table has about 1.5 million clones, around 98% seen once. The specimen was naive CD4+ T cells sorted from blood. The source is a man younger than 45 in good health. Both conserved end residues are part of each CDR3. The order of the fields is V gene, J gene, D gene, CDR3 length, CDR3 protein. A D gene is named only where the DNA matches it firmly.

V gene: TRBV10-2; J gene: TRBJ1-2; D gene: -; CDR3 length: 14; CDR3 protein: CASSESADIYGYTF
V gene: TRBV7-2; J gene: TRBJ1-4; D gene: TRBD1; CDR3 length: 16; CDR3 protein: CASSRRTGHPNEKLFF
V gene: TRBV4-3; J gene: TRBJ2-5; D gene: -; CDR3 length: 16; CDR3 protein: CASSQDLTYPQETQYF
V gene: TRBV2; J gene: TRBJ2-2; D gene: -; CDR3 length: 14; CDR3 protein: CASSVESGSGELFF
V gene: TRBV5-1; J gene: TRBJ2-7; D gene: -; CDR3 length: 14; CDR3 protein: CASSLTSSSYEQYF
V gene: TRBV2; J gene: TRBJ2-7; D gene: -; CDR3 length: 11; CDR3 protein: CASSEPSALYF
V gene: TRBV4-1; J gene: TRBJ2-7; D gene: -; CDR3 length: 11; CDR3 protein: CASSQVDKQYF
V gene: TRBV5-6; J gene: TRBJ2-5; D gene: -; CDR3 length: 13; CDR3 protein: CASSLGPQETQYF
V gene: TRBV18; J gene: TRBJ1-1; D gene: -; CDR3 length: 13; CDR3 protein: CASSQGLNTEAFF
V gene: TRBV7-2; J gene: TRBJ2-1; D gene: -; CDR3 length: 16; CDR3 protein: CASSLGWRGRRNEQFF
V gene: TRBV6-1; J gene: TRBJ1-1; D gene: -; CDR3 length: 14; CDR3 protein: CASSAVASDTEAFF
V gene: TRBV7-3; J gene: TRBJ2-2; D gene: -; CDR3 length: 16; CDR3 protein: CATGAASELVTGELFF
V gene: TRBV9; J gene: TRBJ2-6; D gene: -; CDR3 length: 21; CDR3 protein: CASSVAWYRAEVGTGANVLTF